This entry is about one TCR beta chain. Libraries were prepared by immunoSEQ multiplex PCR; TCRdb keeps only in-frame clonotypes and omits some of them. The top ten clones hold approximately 20% of a sample with approximately 37,000 clones, around 87% of them seen once. CDR1 and CDR2 from the germline V gene are SGHNT and YYREEE (reference sequence). The CDR3 loop spans 17 amino acids. V lost 6 bases to trimming and J lost 3 bases, with 19 bases between them. These data belong to a study of blood T cell repertoires in COVID-19. The wider study: PBMCs, B-cell-depleted T cells, or T cells provided the cDNA or gDNA that made up the material.

Sequencing was carried out using peripheral blood. This chain joins TRBV5-4 and TRBJ2-6, with D maybe TRBD2 (5 bases). The TCR was taken from a man aged 50 or older in a cohort sampled during active COVID-19. CDR3 sequence: CASKPGLDYYGANVLTF. The CDR3 DNA is TGTGCCAGCAAACCGGGATTAGATTACTATGGGGCCAACGTCCTGACTTTC. Full variable domain (rest looked up from reference TRBV5-4 and TRBJ2-6): ETGVTQSPTHLIKTRGQQVTLRCSSQSGHNTVSWYQQALGQGPQFIFQYYREEENGRGNFPPRFSGLQFPNYSSELNVNALELDDSALYLCASKPGLDYYGANVLTFGAGSRLTVL.